The 15 T cell receptor beta chains in this list originate from one sample, sequenced in a study of a mutant IDH1 vaccine in newly diagnosed glioma. This sample's time point: week 47, end of study. Each dose of the vaccine consisted of 300 ug of mutant IDH1 20-mer peptide, with topical imiquimod. TCRdb keeps only in-frame clones here, not all; method: immunoSEQ multiplex PCR. The table shows tens of thousands of clones, with roughly four fifths occurring only once. No antigen has been assigned to these receptors. This material consisted of PBMCs, taken from a glioma patient whose treatment included an IDH1 peptide vaccine. These receptors all come from a woman in her forties or fifties with glioma.

V usage is TRBV10-3 and J usage is TRBJ1-2; D may be TRBD1 (5 bases). The CDR3 is made up of 13 amino acids. The V and J ends lost 6 bases and 7 bases respectively, with 15 bases between them. Germline lookup yields CDR1 ENHRY and CDR2 SYGVKD. CDR3 region: CAISDEGFSGYTF. The CDR3, as DNA: TGTGCCATCAGCGATGAGGGGTTCAGTGGCTACACCTTC.

The rearrangement links TRBV5-6 to TRBJ2-1, with 11 bases that match TRBD2. From germline, CDR1 is SGHDT and CDR2 YYEEEE. Germline trimming cut 0 bases from V and 0 bases from J; bases unmatched to any gene: 5. The length of the CDR3 is 18 residues. The CDR3 reads CASSLGLAGLSSYNEQFF. DNA for the CDR3: TGTGCCAGCAGCTTGGGACTAGCGGGGCTTAGCTCCTACAATGAGCAGTTCTTC.

CDR3 residues: CASSALPILGNEKLFF. In DNA form, the CDR3 reads TGCGCCAGCAGCGCACTTCCGATTTTAGGAAATGAAAAACTGTTTTTT. The rearrangement joins TRBV5-1 to TRBJ1-4; no definite D call. In germline, CDR1 is SGHRS, CDR2 YFSETQ. The length of the CDR3 is 16 residues. The V end was cut by 4 bases, the J end by 5 bases, with 18 bases between.

V and J are TRBV14 and TRBJ1-4; 7 bases match TRBD1. V lost 4 bases to trimming and J lost 8 bases; unmatched junction nucleotides: 10. In germline, CDR1 is SGHDN, CDR2 FVKESK. The CDR3 sequence is 15 residues long. CDR3 coding DNA: TGTGCCAGCAGCCTATACAGGGGAACGAGCGAAAAACTGTTTTTT. Encoded protein: CASSLYRGTSEKLFF.

The CDR3 spells CASRDLATEQYF. The CDR3 region has the DNA TGTGCCAGCAGGGATCTAGCAACCGAGCAGTACTTC. V is TRBV6-1 and J is TRBJ2-7; D possibly corresponds to TRBD2 (5 bases). CDR1 and CDR2 (germline): MNHNS, SASEGT. V lost 6 bases to trimming and J lost 6 bases, with 12 bases between them. The CDR3 has 12 residues.

The chain couples TRBV5-6 to TRBJ1-5; tentatively, D is TRBD1 (5 bases). Germline CDR1 SGHDT, CDR2 YYEEEE. V lost 2 bases to trimming and J lost 5 bases, with 14 bases between them. The CDR3 has 15 residues. The CDR3 nucleotides read TGTGCCAGCAGCTTTGGCCAGGGCTTGTATCAGCCCCAGCATTTT. Translated: CASSFGQGLYQPQHF.

This clone appeared once. This chain links TRBV5-1 with TRBJ2-3; 10 nucleotides align to TRBD2. Trimming at V came to 0 bases and at J to 5 bases, leaving 6 bases not matched to a gene. The CDR3 sequence is 16 residues long. From germline, CDR1 is SGHRS and CDR2 YFSETQ. The CDR3, as DNA: TGCGCCAGCAGCTTGGAATTAGCGGGGGGTTTAGATACGCAGTATTTT. This sequence encodes CASSLELAGGLDTQYF. The full variable domain, completed using reference TRBV5-1 and TRBJ2-3, is KAGVTQTPRYLIKTRGQQVTLSCSPISGHRSVSWYQQTPGQGLQFLFEYFSETQRNKGNFPGRFSGRQFSNSRSEMNVSTLELGDSALYLCASSLELAGGLDTQYFGPGTRLTVL.

The rearrangement joins TRBV6-5 to TRBJ2-7, with a possible D match to TRBD2 (7 bases). V gave up 9 bases and J gave up 3 bases, with 15 bases separating them. The CDR3 covers 13 residues. Germline V gene sequence: CDR1 MNHEY, CDR2 SVGAGI. This CDR3 is CASTRGADYEQYF. CDR3 coding DNA: TGTGCCAGTACCCGGGGGGCCGACTACGAGCAGTACTTC.

The J gene is TRBJ2-2, the V gene TRBV5-1; TRBD1 aligns across 9 bases. With 6 bases clipped from V and 4 bases from J, the junction kept 7 bases outside the gene matches. CDR1 is SGHRS, CDR2 YFSETQ, per germline. The CDR3 totals 15 residues. CDR3 sequence: CASTQGQGFTGELFF. CDR3 coding DNA: TGCGCCAGCACCCAAGGACAGGGGTTCACCGGGGAGCTGTTTTTT.

The chain recombines TRBV5-4 with TRBJ2-5; D ambiguous. Per the germline V gene, CDR1 is SGHNT and CDR2 is YYREEE (reference sequence). Trimming removed 0 bases from V and 0 bases from J, with 6 bases in between. The CDR3 spans 14 residues. The CDR3 spells CASSLVQDQETQYF. CDR3 DNA sequence: TGTGCCAGCAGCTTGGTACAAGACCAAGAGACCCAGTACTTC.

The J gene is TRBJ1-1, the V gene TRBV7-9; no definite D call. CDR1 and CDR2 (germline): SEHNR, FQNEAQ (reference sequence). The CDR3 spans 13 residues. The V end lost 5 bases, the J end lost 1 base, and 8 bases lay between the germline ends. This chain's CDR3 is CASSTSGNTEAFF. For the CDR3, the DNA is TGTGCCAGCAGCACCTCGGGGAACACTGAAGCTTTCTTT. Full variable domain (outside the CDR3, taken from reference TRBV7-9 and TRBJ1-1): DTGVSQNPRHKITKRGQNVTFRCDPISEHNRLYWYRQTLGQGPEFLTYFQNEAQLEKSRLLSDRFSAERPKGSFSTLEIQRTEQGDSAMYLCASSTSGNTEAFFGQGTRLTVV.

CDR3 in amino acids: CASTEKWRSYNSPLHF. In DNA, the CDR3 is TGTGCCAGTACCGAGAAATGGCGCTCCTATAATTCACCCCTCCACTTT. The rearrangement links TRBV19 to TRBJ1-6, with no clear D. Germline V lookup: CDR1 LNHDA, CDR2 SQIVND (reference sequence). The V end lost 7 bases, the J end lost 0 bases, and 13 bases lay between the germline ends. The length of the CDR3 is 16 residues.

This clone was recorded only once. This chain joins TRBV6-1 and TRBJ2-5; weak D call: TRBD2 (7 bases). Trimming took off 3 bases at V and 5 bases at J, with 16 bases between the two ends. CDR1 and CDR2 from the germline V gene are MNHNS and SASEGT. The CDR3 length is 15 residues. CDR3 sequence: CASSEGGGGAETQYF. The CDR3 coding sequence is TGTGCCAGCAGTGAGGGGGGCGGGGGAGCGGAGACCCAGTACTTC.

The chain links TRBV5-1 to TRBJ2-3; 8 bases are a match to TRBD2. J gave up 4 bases and V 4 bases, and 5 bases lay outside the gene matches. This CDR3 region has 14 residues. CDR1 is SGHRS and CDR2 is YFSETQ in the germline V gene. CDR3 in amino acids: CASSRGGLPDTQYF. Written as DNA, the CDR3 is TGCGCCAGCAGCCGGGGGGGCCTCCCAGATACGCAGTATTTT.

This clone was picked up one time. This chain links TRBV9 with TRBJ2-5; the match to TRBD2 covers 9 bases. This CDR3 region has 15 residues. CDR1 is SGDLS, CDR2 YYNGEE, per germline. V was clipped by 2 bases and J by 4 bases; unmatched bases: 6. Written as DNA, the CDR3 is TGTGCCAGCAGCGTTGGGCGGGGGGGCAGAGAGACCCAGTACTTC. It encodes CASSVGRGGRETQYF.